A single sample is the source of the 23 T cell receptor beta chains below, sequenced in a study of blood T cells in healthy people across ages. Using a J-beta primer mix together with a sample-barcoded 5' primer, a second PCR was run for roughly 6 to 12 cycles. TCRdb fed the 5' RACE reads into MiXCR, producing one record per CDR3 protein. The data hold about a million distinct CDR3 sequences, with about 53% observed a single time. Sequenced input: blood. The source is a woman aged 55-70 years in good health.

This clonotype was observed a handful of times. The V and J genes are TRBV3-1 and TRBJ2-5, with D perhaps TRBD1 (5 bases). With 1 base removed from V and 2 bases from J, the gap between germline ends came to 11 bases. The CDR3 covers 15 residues. Germline loops: CDR1 LGHDT, CDR2 YNNKEL (reference sequence). The CDR3, as DNA: TGTGCCAGCAGCCAAGGACACGGACAACAAGAGACCCAGTACTTC. Amino acids: CASSQGHGQQETQYF.

J is TRBJ2-5 and V is TRBV10-3; 12 nucleotides match TRBD1. CDR1 is ENHRY, CDR2 SYGVKD, per germline. The CDR3 is made up of 15 amino acids. V trimming: 4 bases; J trimming: 5 bases; junction bases outside the gene matches: 5. DNA for the CDR3: TGTGCCATCAGTGCCAGGGACAGGGGGCAGGAGACCCAGTACTTC. Translating gives CAISARDRGQETQYF.

This clonotype showed up just a few times. At one end, the junction sequence differs from germline, possibly due to a read error. The chain employs TRBV7-2 and TRBJ1-2, with a possible D match to TRBD1 (5 bases). Germline V CDR1 and CDR2: SGHTA, FQGNSA. The CDR3 length is 13 residues. CDR3 in amino acids: CASSLGTRHGYTF. Here the CDR3 DNA reads TGTGCCAGCAGTTTAGGGACGCGGCATGGCTACACCTTC.

This clonotype was picked up a small number of times. The gene calls are TRBV7-6 and TRBJ2-5; 8 bases line up with TRBD1. J gave up 3 bases and V 0 bases, and 6 bases lay outside the gene matches. CDR1 and CDR2 (germline): SGHVS, FNYEAQ. The CDR3 contains 16 residues. In nucleotides, the CDR3 is TGTGCCAGCAGCTTAGCAGAACAGGGGGTTAAAGAGACCCAGTACTTC. Amino acid sequence: CASSLAEQGVKETQYF.

The chain links TRBV30 to TRBJ2-2; 7 nucleotides agree with TRBD2. Germline CDR1 reads GTSNPN; CDR2 reads SVGIG (reference sequence). There are 14 residues in the CDR3. The J segment lost 5 bases and the V segment lost 8 bases, leaving 11 bases of the junction unmatched. The CDR3 region has the DNA TGTGCCACCCGAAAGGGAGGGCGGACCGGGGAGCTGTTTTTT. Protein sequence: CATRKGGRTGELFF.

The sample holds many counts of this clonotype. The DNA of the CDR3 is TGTGCCAGCAGCGTAGGAATGTCTAGCGGGAGGTACGAGCAGTACTTC. Protein product: CASSVGMSSGRYEQYF. The chain employs TRBV9 and TRBJ2-7; 11 nucleotides agree with TRBD2. Germline V gene data show CDR1 as SGDLS and CDR2 as YYNGEE. V was pared by 0 bases and J by 4 bases, with 6 bases of the junction left unmatched. The CDR3 contains 16 residues.

The rearrangement links TRBV6-2 or TRBV6-3 to TRBJ2-6; 8 nucleotides align to TRBD1. There are 15 residues in the CDR3. Germline CDR1 and CDR2: MNHEY and SVGEGT. The CDR3 here is CAIRDRRSGANVLTF. The CDR3, as DNA: TGTGCAATCCGGGACAGGAGATCTGGGGCCAACGTCCTGACTTTC.

The chain is built from TRBV2 and TRBJ2-3; D uncertain. V dropped 8 bases and J dropped 2 bases, with 8 bases sitting between them. This CDR3 is 12 amino acids long. Germline lookup yields CDR1 SNHLY and CDR2 FYNNEI. The chain's CDR3 is CASGSYTDTQYF. The CDR3 region has the DNA TGTGCCAGCGGTAGTTACACAGATACGCAGTATTTT. The full variable domain, completed using reference TRBV2 and TRBJ2-3, is EPEVTQTPSHQVTQMGQEVILRCVPISNHLYFYWYRQILGQKVEFLVSFYNNEISEKSEIFDDQFSVERPDGSNFTLKIRSTKLEDSAMYFCASGSYTDTQYFGPGTRLTVL.

This clonotype has more than one count but fewer than ten. CDR3 residues: CASRSYYRTDTQYF. CDR3 nucleotides: TGTGCCAGCAGATCGTACTACCGCACAGATACGCAGTATTTT. The V call is TRBV3-1, the J call TRBJ2-3, with D unclear. This CDR3 has 14 amino acids. Looked up from germline, CDR1 is LGHDT and CDR2 is YNNKEL (reference sequence). The V end lost 6 bases, the J end lost 1 base, and 11 bases lay between the germline ends.

V gene TRBV18 combines with J gene TRBJ2-7; 8 nucleotides align to TRBD1. Unmatched junction bases numbered 6, after V lost 2 bases and J lost 6 bases. Looked up from germline, CDR1 is KGHSH and CDR2 is LQKENI. The CDR3 loop spans 14 amino acids. CDR3 sequence (DNA): TGTGCCAGCTCACCAATGGACAGGGTTGTCGAGCAGTACTTC. The encoded protein is CASSPMDRVVEQYF.

V gene TRBV29-1 combines with J gene TRBJ2-5; D gene ambiguous. The DNA end is a closer match to TRBJ2-7, so the J assignment may be wrong. Germline V gives CDR1 SQVTM, CDR2 ANQGSEA. This CDR3 has 14 residues. Written as DNA, the CDR3 is TGCAGCGTTGATGGGGTAGGGTATTTAGACGAGCAGTACTTC. Encoded protein: CSVDGVGYLDEQYF.

The rearrangement joins TRBV6-1 to TRBJ2-7; 10 bases map to TRBD1. Germline V gene lookup returns CDR1 MNHNS and CDR2 SASEGT. This CDR3 is built from 17 residues. V was clipped by 3 bases and J by 6 bases; unmatched bases: 14. The CDR3 DNA reads TGTGCCAGCAGTGATTATAACAGGGACAGGGGAAGAGGCGAGCAGTACTTC. Translated: CASSDYNRDRGRGEQYF.

This clonotype was detected only a few times. V usage is TRBV15 and J usage is TRBJ2-6, with D possibly TRBD1 on 5 matching bases. Germline V gene data show CDR1 as LNHNV and CDR2 as YYDKDF (reference sequence). Trimming removed 2 bases at V and 1 base at J, with 9 bases between. The CDR3 contains 16 residues. CDR3 amino acids: CATSRQGFSGANVLTF. For the CDR3, the DNA is TGTGCCACCAGCAGACAGGGTTTTTCTGGGGCCAACGTCCTGACTTTC.

The chain recombines TRBV3-1 with TRBJ1-2; D unresolved. Germline V gene lookup returns CDR1 LGHDT and CDR2 YNNKEL (reference sequence). This CDR3 is 15 amino acids long. The V and J ends lost 3 bases and 7 bases respectively, with 18 bases between them. As DNA, the CDR3 is TGTGCCAGCAGCCACCCTGGGCCTACCGTCAGTGGCTACACCTTC. Protein product: CASSHPGPTVSGYTF. Variable domain in full (rest from reference TRBV3-1 and TRBJ1-2): DTAVSQTPKYLVTQMGNDKSIKCEQNLGHDTMYWYKQDSKKFLKIMFSYNNKELIINETVPNRFSPKSPDKAHLNLHINSLELGDSAVYFCASSHPGPTVSGYTFGSGTRLTVV.

This clonotype was seen a few times. The rearrangement links TRBV29-1 to TRBJ2-5, with D possibly TRBD1 on 6 matching bases. CDR1 and CDR2 from the germline V gene are SQVTM and ANQGSEA. V was pared by 5 bases and J by 5 bases, with 15 bases between. The CDR3 is made up of 13 amino acids. CDR3 nucleotides: TGCAGCGTTTCAACCGGGACATGGGAGACCCAGTACTTC. It translates to CSVSTGTWETQYF.

This clonotype was detected a few times. The CDR3 region has the DNA TGTGCCAGCAGCCGCTCCGGGAATCCCTCCTACAATGAGCAGTTCTTC. Its translation: CASSRSGNPSYNEQFF. The chain is built from TRBV5-6 and TRBJ2-1; tentative D call: TRBD2 (5 bases). CDR3 length equals 16 residues. From germline, CDR1 is SGHDT and CDR2 YYEEEE. Trimming took off 4 bases at V and 0 bases at J, with 14 bases between the two ends.

In this sample, this clonotype turned up a few times. The chain couples TRBV6-2 or TRBV6-3 to TRBJ2-1, with 7 positions matching TRBD2. The germline CDR1 and CDR2 sequences are MNHEY and SVGEGT. With V trimmed by 2 bases and J by 3 bases, 1 base remained unmatched. The CDR3 is made up of 14 amino acids. The DNA of the CDR3 is TGTGCCAGCAGTTACCGCGGGAGCTACAATGAGCAGTTCTTC. The encoded protein is CASSYRGSYNEQFF.

This clonotype was counted a few times. The V call is TRBV29-1, the J call TRBJ1-2; D unresolved. CDR1 is SQVTM and CDR2 is ANQGSEA in the germline V gene. Trimming took off 2 bases at V and 2 bases at J, with 9 bases between the two ends. The CDR3 consists of 13 residues. CDR3 protein: CSVEYPVNYGYTF. The DNA of the CDR3 is TGCAGCGTTGAATATCCGGTGAACTATGGCTACACCTTC.

The chain combines TRBV20-1 with TRBJ2-7, with TRBD1 identical over 8 bases. The junction had 6 bases not matched to a gene; V was cut back by 0 bases and J by 2 bases. The CDR3 length is 15 residues. CDR1 is DFQATT, CDR2 SNEGSKA, per germline (reference sequence). Here the CDR3 reads CSARDQKTGAYEQYF. The CDR3, as DNA: TGCAGTGCTAGAGATCAGAAGACAGGGGCCTACGAGCAGTACTTC.

V is TRBV20-1 and J is TRBJ1-1; perhaps TRBD1 as D (5 bases). The CDR3 has 14 amino acids. Germline V gives CDR1 DFQATT, CDR2 SNEGSKA (reference sequence). V dropped 0 bases and J dropped 1 base, with 9 bases sitting between them. The CDR3 loop is CSARDRVGNTEAFF. In DNA, the CDR3 is TGCAGTGCTAGAGACAGGGTCGGGAACACTGAAGCTTTCTTT.

The chain combines TRBV24-1 with TRBJ2-3; unclear D gene. CDR1 and CDR2 from the germline V gene are KGHDR and SFDVKD. The CDR3 runs 13 residues. Trimming stripped 8 bases from V and 2 bases from J, with 10 bases between. CDR3 nucleotide sequence: TGTGCCACCACCGGCGACCCCACAGATACGCAGTATTTT. Translation: CATTGDPTDTQYF.

This clonotype was detected only a few times. The rearrangement joins TRBV6-5 to TRBJ2-7; 10 bases match TRBD1. V was clipped by 5 bases and J by 2 bases; unmatched bases: 6. The CDR3 has 15 amino acids. Germline CDR1 reads MNHEY; CDR2 reads SVGAGI. The CDR3 DNA sequence: TGTGCCAGCAGTGACCCGGGACAGGGGACCTACGAGCAGTACTTC. It codes for CASSDPGQGTYEQYF.

V gene TRBV20-1 combines with J gene TRBJ2-3; D is unresolved. The CDR3 has 14 amino acids. Germline CDR1 reads DFQATT; CDR2 reads SNEGSKA (reference sequence). Trimming shortened V by 2 bases and J by 4 bases, and 13 bases separated the two germline ends. The CDR3 loop is CSARNPGAADTQYF. CDR3 sequence (DNA): TGCAGTGCTAGAAACCCCGGAGCTGCAGATACGCAGTATTTT.